A single sample is the source of the 30 T cell receptor beta chains below, sequenced in a study of T cells in Graves' hyperthyroidism and ophthalmopathy. RNA transcripts served as the template for amplifying TCR beta CDR3 regions. When the TCR CDR3 underwent first-round RT-PCR, the HTBI primer set was used. TCRdb reprocessed the multiplex PCR reads with MiXCR, giving one entry per CDR3 protein. The sample lists about 500,000 distinct CDR3 sequences, 16% seen once, with approximately 20% in the top ten. The sample comprised blood. The source is a woman aged 18-35 years with Graves' hyperthyroidism.

The chain uses TRBV7-8 and TRBJ2-7, with a tentative D call TRBD1 (8 bases). The CDR3 covers 15 residues. V was pared by 5 bases and J by 3 bases, with 17 bases between. The germline CDR1 and CDR2 sequences are SGHVS and FQNEAQ. This chain's CDR3 is CASSTSDTGGYEQYF. The CDR3 nucleotides read TGTGCCAGCAGCACTAGCGATACAGGGGGCTACGAGCAGTACTTC.

The CDR3 DNA sequence: TGTGCCAGCAGCCTAGACCACCCCACCACAGATACGCAGTATTTT. Translating gives CASSLDHPTTDTQYF. The chain recombines TRBV3-1 with TRBJ2-3; no definite D call. Germline assignment: CDR1 LGHDT and CDR2 YNNKEL (reference sequence). Deletions cut 4 bases from V and 2 bases from J, with 13 bases between. The CDR3 is made up of 15 amino acids.

The rearrangement joins TRBV9 to TRBJ2-1, with D possibly matching TRBD1 (5 bases). The CDR3 is 13 amino acids. The V end was cut by 0 bases, the J end by 12 bases, with 13 bases between. Germline V gene data show CDR1 as SGDLS and CDR2 as YYNGEE. The CDR3 DNA reads TGTGCCAGCAGCGTAGAAGGGGCGGAAAGGCAGTTCTTC. Translating gives CASSVEGAERQFF.

About this clonotype itself: This may come from a read error, since a much larger clone is one base off. The chain employs TRBV7-2 and TRBJ2-1; the match to TRBD2 covers 9 bases. Germline V lookup: CDR1 SGHTA, CDR2 FQGNSA. This CDR3 is built from 15 residues. CDR3 protein: CASSIAGVLDNEQFF. CDR3 bases: TGTGCCAGCAGCATAGCGGGAGTTCTTGACAATGAGCAGTTCTTC. The whole variable domain, filled in from reference TRBV7-2 and TRBJ2-1, reads GAGVSQSPSNKVTEKGKDVELRCDPISGHTALYWYRQSLGQGLEFLIYFQGNSAPDKSGLPSDRFSAERTGGSVSTLTIQRTQQEDSAVYLCASSIAGVLDNEQFFGPGTRLTVL.

The CDR3 spells CSASIPGGRADTQYF. CDR3 in DNA: TGCAGTGCTAGTATCCCGGGAGGGAGAGCAGATACGCAGTATTTT. The J gene is TRBJ2-3, the V gene TRBV20-1; 8 bases agree with TRBD2. This CDR3 region has 15 residues. V shed 3 bases, J shed 4 bases, and the junction held 9 bases outside the gene matches. Germline lookup yields CDR1 DFQATT and CDR2 SNEGSKA (reference sequence).

The rearrangement links TRBV7-6 to TRBJ2-5, with D perhaps matching TRBD2 (5 bases). This CDR3 is built from 15 residues. CDR1 is SGHVS, CDR2 FNYEAQ, per germline. Trimming left V 6 bases short and J 0 bases short, with 14 bases between. CDR3 residues: CASRNSDQYQETQYF. In DNA, the CDR3 is TGTGCCAGCAGAAATAGCGATCAGTACCAAGAGACCCAGTACTTC.

Ten or more counts support this clonotype. The chain carries TRBV12-3 or TRBV12-4 and TRBJ2-7; 7 positions match TRBD1. The CDR3 loop spans 13 amino acids. Losses at the gene ends were 3 bases for V and 3 bases for J; bases not matched to a gene: 2. The DNA for the CDR3 is TGTGCCAGCAGTTTGGGACAGAACTACGAGCAGTACTTC. Its protein is CASSLGQNYEQYF.

J is TRBJ2-1 and V is TRBV29-1, with a weak D call TRBD2 (5 bases). The CDR3 contains 16 residues. The germline CDR1 and CDR2 sequences are SQVTM and ANQGSEA. V dropped 0 bases and J dropped 4 bases, with 16 bases sitting between them. In DNA form, the CDR3 reads TGCAGCGTTGAAGAGGGGTGGCTGCAGCGGTACAATGAGCAGTTCTTC. Its translation is CSVEEGWLQRYNEQFF.

There are many counts of this clonotype. This chain uses TRBV20-1 with TRBJ2-7; D call uncertain. V was clipped by 3 bases and J by 0 bases, with 9 bases between them. CDR1 is DFQATT, CDR2 SNEGSKA, per germline (reference sequence). The CDR3 loop spans 13 amino acids. DNA for the CDR3: TGCAGTGCTAGTGTAACATACTCCTACGAGCAGTACTTC. Translating gives CSASVTYSYEQYF.

This clonotype was recorded many times. The chain is built from TRBV11-2 and TRBJ2-7; D ambiguous. Trimming shortened V by 4 bases and J by 6 bases, and 16 bases separated the two germline ends. This CDR3 has 14 residues. CDR1 is SGHAT, CDR2 FQNNGV, per germline. CDR3 nucleotide sequence: TGTGCCAGCAGCTCCTTGCAGGCTTTTGGCGAGCAGTACTTC. Protein product: CASSSLQAFGEQYF.

The chain is built from TRBV5-1 and TRBJ2-5; 8 nucleotides match TRBD2. The CDR3 totals 14 residues. CDR1 SGHRS and CDR2 YFSETQ come from the germline V gene. Germline trimming cut 4 bases from V and 3 bases from J; bases unmatched to any gene: 5. The CDR3 region is CASSRRGGEETQYF. CDR3 in DNA: TGCGCCAGCAGCCGACGGGGGGGGGAAGAGACCCAGTACTTC. Drawing the rest from reference TRBV5-1 and TRBJ2-5, the complete variable domain is KAGVTQTPRYLIKTRGQQVTLSCSPISGHRSVSWYQQTPGQGLQFLFEYFSETQRNKGNFPGRFSGRQFSNSRSEMNVSTLELGDSALYLCASSRRGGEETQYFGPGTRLLVL.

This clonotype occurred a few times. The CDR3 DNA sequence: TGTGCCAGCTCACCAAGGACTAGCGGGAATACAGATACGCAGTATTTT. It translates to CASSPRTSGNTDTQYF. The V call is TRBV18, the J call TRBJ2-3, with TRBD2 matching over 12 bases. J lost 3 bases, V lost 2 bases, and 3 bases had no gene match. Germline V gene data show CDR1 as KGHSH and CDR2 as LQKENI. The length of the CDR3 is 16 residues.

At least ten counts were recorded for this clonotype. This sequence joins TRBV2 and TRBJ2-1; no clear D gene. The CDR3 covers 11 residues. The ends were cut back, 8 bases at V and 6 bases at J, with 8 bases in the middle. CDR1 and CDR2 (germline): SNHLY, FYNNEI. DNA of the CDR3: TGTGCCAGCCTAAACCCCAATGAGCAGTTCTTC. Its translation: CASLNPNEQFF. The full variable domain, with the rest looked up from reference TRBV2 and TRBJ2-1, is EPEVTQTPSHQVTQMGQEVILRCVPISNHLYFYWYRQILGQKVEFLVSFYNNEISEKSEIFDDQFSVERPDGSNFTLKIRSTKLEDSAMYFCASLNPNEQFFGPGTRLTVL.

The chain couples TRBV20-1 to TRBJ2-5; 13 bases fit TRBD2. CDR1 DFQATT and CDR2 SNEGSKA come from the germline V gene (reference sequence). V lost 1 base and J lost 5; bases outside the gene matches: 13. This CDR3 is 18 amino acids long. The CDR3 here is CSARGVVSTSGGPETQYF. In DNA, the CDR3 is TGCAGTGCTAGAGGAGTTGTTTCGACTAGCGGGGGGCCCGAGACCCAGTACTTC.

This clonotype was seen many times. The chain is built from TRBV6-1 and TRBJ1-5; maybe TRBD1 (6 bases). CDR1 MNHNS and CDR2 SASEGT come from the germline V gene. The germline V and J ends were trimmed by 6 bases and 4 bases, with 10 bases remaining between them. The CDR3 runs 13 residues. The CDR3 nucleotides read TGTGCCAGCAGACTCACAGGGAATCAGCCCCAGCATTTT. Protein: CASRLTGNQPQHF.

This clonotype showed up many times. The chain is built from TRBV29-1 and TRBJ2-3; 7 bases fit TRBD2. From germline, CDR1 is SQVTM and CDR2 ANQGSEA. V shed 3 bases, J shed 3 bases, and the junction held 3 bases outside the gene matches. The CDR3 covers 13 residues. This CDR3 reads CSVDGLVTDTQYF. CDR3 sequence (DNA): TGCAGCGTTGATGGACTAGTTACAGATACGCAGTATTTT.

This clonotype was observed at least ten times. This chain connects TRBV27 to TRBJ2-3, with 8 positions matching TRBD1. This CDR3 spans 14 amino acids. The germline V gene has CDR1 MNHEY and CDR2 SMNVEV (reference sequence). V shed 5 bases, J shed 3 bases, and the junction held 4 bases outside the gene matches. For the CDR3, the DNA is TGTGCCAGCAGTGTAAGGACAGGGACAGATACGCAGTATTTT. Its translation: CASSVRTGTDTQYF.

The sample holds many counts of this clonotype. The V call is TRBV27, the J call TRBJ2-7, with D maybe TRBD1 (5 bases). Per germline, CDR1 MNHEY and CDR2 SMNVEV (reference sequence). This CDR3 comprises 17 residues. V was pared by 6 bases and J by 1 base, with 22 bases between. The CDR3 nucleotides are TGTGCCAGCAGCCCAAACCGCCCACAGGATAAATCCTACGAGCAGTACTTC. Translating gives CASSPNRPQDKSYEQYF.

This clonotype was detected only a few times. The rearrangement uses TRBV7-2 and TRBJ2-6, with D possibly TRBD2 on 5 matching bases. The CDR3 spans 19 residues. Between the trimmed V and J ends, which lost 2 bases and 0 bases, there was a span of 17 bases. Germline loops: CDR1 SGHTA, CDR2 FQGNSA. CDR3: CASSLRLAHKSSGANVLTF. DNA of the CDR3: TGTGCCAGCAGCTTAAGATTAGCGCATAAGAGCTCTGGGGCCAACGTCCTGACTTTC.

This clonotype was counted at least ten times. This chain connects TRBV12-3 or TRBV12-4 to TRBJ2-7; D gene uncertain. The CDR3 runs 13 residues. The V end lost 5 bases, the J end lost 2 bases, and 10 bases lay between the germline ends. CDR3 region: CASSPPGPYEQYF. CDR3 DNA: TGTGCCAGCAGTCCGCCGGGCCCCTACGAGCAGTACTTC.

The gene calls are TRBV4-3 and TRBJ2-7; either TRBD1 or TRBD2 may supply D (5 bases each). Trimming shortened V by 4 bases and J by 6 bases, and 16 bases separated the two germline ends. The V gene's germline CDR1 is LGHNA and CDR2 YSLEER. The CDR3 consists of 14 residues. The CDR3 loop is CASSPGTAPSEQYF. In nucleotides, the CDR3 is TGCGCCAGCAGCCCAGGGACGGCCCCTTCCGAGCAGTACTTC.

Concerning this clonotype: One end of the junction does not line up with germline, which may come from a read error. The chain is built from TRBV5-1 and TRBJ2-4; 13 nucleotides agree with TRBD2. The CDR3 totals 18 residues. CDR1 is SGHRS, CDR2 YFSETQ, per germline. CDR3 loop: CASSSQLGLAGRGNIQYF. As DNA, the CDR3 is TGTGCCAGCAGCTCACAGCTGGGACTAGCGGGACGAGGGAACATTCAGTACTTC.

The table lists this clonotype with many counts. The V gene is TRBV12-3 or TRBV12-4, the J gene TRBJ1-5; D may be TRBD1 (6 bases). Trimming cost V 4 bases and J 5 bases, with 12 bases left between them. CDR3 length: 14 residues. This chain's CDR3 is CASSSYHRDQPQHF. As DNA, the CDR3 is TGTGCCAGCAGTTCATACCACAGGGATCAGCCCCAGCATTTT.

This clonotype was seen at least ten times. In DNA, the CDR3 is TGTGCCAGCAGTTTATCGAAGACAGGGAGAAGTAATTCACCCCTCCACTTT. Protein sequence: CASSLSKTGRSNSPLHF. The V gene is TRBV27, the J gene TRBJ1-6; 7 nucleotides agree with TRBD1. Losses at the gene ends were 0 bases for V and 6 bases for J; bases not matched to a gene: 8. CDR1 MNHEY and CDR2 SMNVEV come from the germline V gene (reference sequence). This CDR3 is built from 17 residues.

This clonotype was counted many times. The chain has TRBV12-3 or TRBV12-4 and TRBJ2-1; TRBD2 aligns across 9 bases. CDR3 length: 15 amino acids. The trim removed 3 bases at V and 6 bases at J, leaving 6 bases unmatched. CDR3 DNA sequence: TGTGCCAGCAGTTTTTTCGGCGGGGGGGCCAATGAGCAGTTCTTC. This codes for CASSFFGGGANEQFF.

This clonotype was picked up many times. The rearrangement uses TRBV6-2 or TRBV6-3 and TRBJ2-5; D might be TRBD1 (5 bases). Trimming stripped 4 bases from V and 7 bases from J, with 7 bases between. The germline gives CDR1 MNHEY, CDR2 SVGEGT. This CDR3 is built from 11 residues. CDR3 in DNA: TGTGCCAGCAGTTCCAGGGCGACCCAGTACTTC. Protein product: CASSSRATQYF.

This clonotype was seen at least ten times. The rearrangement joins TRBV13 to TRBJ2-1; 9 bases are a match to TRBD1. The CDR3 is 17 residues long. V was clipped by 2 bases and J by 4 bases; unmatched bases: 9. CDR1 and CDR2 from the germline V gene are PRHDT and FYEKMQ (reference sequence). CDR3: CASSLMYRDRDYNEQFF. As DNA, the CDR3 is TGTGCCAGCAGCTTAATGTACAGGGACAGGGATTACAATGAGCAGTTCTTC.

This clonotype was counted many times. A junction boundary mismatches the germline segment, possibly from a read error. The V and J genes are TRBV2 and TRBJ1-1; 8 bases are a match to TRBD1. There are 14 residues in the CDR3. Germline assignment: CDR1 SNHLY and CDR2 FYNNEI. CDR3 in amino acids: CASREGQGHTEAFF. As DNA, the CDR3 is TGTGCCAGCAGGGAAGGACAGGGACATACTGAAGCTTTCTTT.

There are many counts of this clonotype. The gene calls are TRBV11-3 and TRBJ1-1; D is ambiguous. Germline loops: CDR1 SGHNT, CDR2 YENEEA. CDR3 length equals 15 residues. V lost 0 bases to trimming and J lost 6 bases, with 14 bases between them. Here the CDR3 DNA reads TGTGCCAGCAGCTTAGATGGGCAGGCTGTAGCTGAAGCTTTCTTT. Translated: CASSLDGQAVAEAFF.

The gene calls are TRBV29-1 and TRBJ2-5; D might be TRBD2 (6 bases). Trimming left V 4 bases short and J 2 bases short, with 14 bases between. Germline loops: CDR1 SQVTM, CDR2 ANQGSEA. The CDR3 extends over 14 amino acids. CDR3 protein: CSVAQSGVQETQYF. CDR3 bases: TGCAGCGTTGCCCAGTCGGGGGTTCAAGAGACCCAGTACTTC.